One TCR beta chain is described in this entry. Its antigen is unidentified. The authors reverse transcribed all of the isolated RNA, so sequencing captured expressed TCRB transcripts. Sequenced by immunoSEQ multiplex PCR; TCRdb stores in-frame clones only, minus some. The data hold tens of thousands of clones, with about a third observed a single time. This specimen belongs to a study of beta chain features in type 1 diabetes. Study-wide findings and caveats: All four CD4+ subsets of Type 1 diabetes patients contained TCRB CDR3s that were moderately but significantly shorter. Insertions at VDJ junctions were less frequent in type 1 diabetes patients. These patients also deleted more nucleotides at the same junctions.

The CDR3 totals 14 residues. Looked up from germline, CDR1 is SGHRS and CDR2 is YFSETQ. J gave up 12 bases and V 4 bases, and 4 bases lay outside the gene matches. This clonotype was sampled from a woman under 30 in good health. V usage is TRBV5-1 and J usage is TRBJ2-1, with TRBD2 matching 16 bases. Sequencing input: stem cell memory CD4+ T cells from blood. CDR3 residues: CASSPGTSGGGQFF. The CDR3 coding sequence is TGCGCCAGCAGCCCCGGGACTAGCGGGGGGGGGCAGTTCTTC.